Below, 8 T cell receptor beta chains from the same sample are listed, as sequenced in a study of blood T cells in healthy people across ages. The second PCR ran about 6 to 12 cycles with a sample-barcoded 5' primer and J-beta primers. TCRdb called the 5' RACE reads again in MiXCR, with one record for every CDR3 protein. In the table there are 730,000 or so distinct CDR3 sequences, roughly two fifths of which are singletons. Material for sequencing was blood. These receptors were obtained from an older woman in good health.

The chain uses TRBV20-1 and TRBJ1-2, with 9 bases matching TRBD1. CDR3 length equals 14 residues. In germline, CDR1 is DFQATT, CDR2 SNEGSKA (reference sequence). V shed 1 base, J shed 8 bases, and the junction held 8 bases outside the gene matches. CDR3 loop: CSARGRTGVLGYTF. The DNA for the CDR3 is TGCAGTGCTAGAGGGAGGACAGGGGTTTTAGGCTACACCTTC.

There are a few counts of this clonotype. CDR3 bases: TGTGCCAGCAGCTCTAGGAACACTGAAGCTTTCTTT. Amino acids: CASSSRNTEAFF. The rearrangement links TRBV14 to TRBJ1-1; D remains unclear. Deletions cut 5 bases from V and 1 base from J, with 5 bases between. Germline V lookup: CDR1 SGHDN, CDR2 FVKESK. The CDR3 is 12 amino acids.

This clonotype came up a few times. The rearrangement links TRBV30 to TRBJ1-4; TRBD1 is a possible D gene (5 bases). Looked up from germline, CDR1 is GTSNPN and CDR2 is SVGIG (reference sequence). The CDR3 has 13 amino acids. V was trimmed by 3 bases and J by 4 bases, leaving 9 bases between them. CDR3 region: CAWSGGGNEKLFF. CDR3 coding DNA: TGTGCCTGGAGCGGCGGGGGTAATGAAAAACTGTTTTTT.

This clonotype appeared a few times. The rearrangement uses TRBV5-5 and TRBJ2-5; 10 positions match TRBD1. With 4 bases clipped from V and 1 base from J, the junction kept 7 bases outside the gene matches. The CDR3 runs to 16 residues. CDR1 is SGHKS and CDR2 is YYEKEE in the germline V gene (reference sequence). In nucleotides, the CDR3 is TGTGCCAGCAGCCGGACCCGGACAGGGGGCCAAGAGACCCAGTACTTC. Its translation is CASSRTRTGGQETQYF. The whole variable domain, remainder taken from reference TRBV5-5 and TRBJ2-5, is DAGVTQSPTHLIKTRGQQVTLRCSPISGHKSVSWYQQVLGQGPQFIFQYYEKEERGRGNFPDRFSARQFPNYSSELNVNALLLGDSALYLCASSRTRTGGQETQYFGPGTRLLVL.

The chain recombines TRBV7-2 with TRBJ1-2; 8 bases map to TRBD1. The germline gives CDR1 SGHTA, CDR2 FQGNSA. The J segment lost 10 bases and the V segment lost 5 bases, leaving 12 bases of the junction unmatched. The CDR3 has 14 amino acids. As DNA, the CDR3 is TGTGCCAGCAGCCCACACGGACAGGGCCCGGCCTACACCTTC. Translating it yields CASSPHGQGPAYTF.

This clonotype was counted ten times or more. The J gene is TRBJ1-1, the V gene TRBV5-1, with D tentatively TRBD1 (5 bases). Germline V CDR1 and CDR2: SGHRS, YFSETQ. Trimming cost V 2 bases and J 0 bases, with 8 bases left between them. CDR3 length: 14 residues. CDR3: CASSFQGVNTEAFF. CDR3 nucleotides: TGCGCCAGCAGCTTCCAGGGTGTGAACACTGAAGCTTTCTTT. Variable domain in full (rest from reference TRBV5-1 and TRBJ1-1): KAGVTQTPRYLIKTRGQQVTLSCSPISGHRSVSWYQQTPGQGLQFLFEYFSETQRNKGNFPGRFSGRQFSNSRSEMNVSTLELGDSALYLCASSFQGVNTEAFFGQGTRLTVV.

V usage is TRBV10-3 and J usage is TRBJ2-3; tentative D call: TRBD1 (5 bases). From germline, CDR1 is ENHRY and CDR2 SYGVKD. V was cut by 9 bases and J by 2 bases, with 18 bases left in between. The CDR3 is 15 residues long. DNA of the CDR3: TGTGCCATTAGTTCTTCGACGACAGACACAGATACGCAGTATTTT. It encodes CAISSSTTDTDTQYF.

The CDR3 reads CASGRYGSSYEQYF. The CDR3 region has the DNA TGTGCCAGCGGCAGGTACGGGTCCTCCTACGAGCAGTACTTC. The V call is TRBV27, the J call TRBJ2-7; no firm D call. The CDR3 covers 14 residues. V was cut by 8 bases and J by 0 bases, with 14 bases left in between. Germline-derived CDR1 and CDR2 are MNHEY and SMNVEV (reference sequence).